Sequencing of this TCR beta chain was carried out in a study of metastatic and nonmetastatic thyroid tumors (dated by TCRdb to about 2020). A note on the overall study: Repertoires were compared across peripheral blood and tumor or nodule tissue samples from malignant and benign thyroid patients. Here is what the overall study found, with its caveats: In both blood and tumor samples, malignant tumors were reported to have significantly higher TCR beta diversity than benign nodules.

As concerns this clone: The target of this receptor is not known. No base quality values were provided; no much bigger clone lies one nucleotide off.

Before undergoing thyroid surgery, none of the patients had been given any kind of treatment. The study retrospectively analysed patient clinical samples collected from about 2012 to 2019 using T-cell receptor beta sequencing. Preparation of the library involved PCR. TCRdb shows the sequencer as Illumina HiSeq 4000. The TCR beta-chain CDR3 region of each patient was profiled by high-throughput sequencing. Turning to the authors' computational methods: A classifier to discriminate distant-metastatic papillary thyroid cancer patients was built from CDR3 differences across clinicopathological groups. The Shannon index was used to assess repertoire diversity, and the Morisita-Horn index was used to assess tumor-blood repertoire similarity. The raw public data were reprocessed by TCRdb itself: fastp quality trimming at Q25, MiXCR clonotype calling, in-frame beta chains only. TCRdb's processing, not the authors', yielded these V and J calls. The sample table shows around 32,000 clones, and roughly 6.8% are seen once. The ten largest clones take up around 45% of the sample.

The origin of this receptor is a female donor with papillary thyroid cancer or a benign thyroid nodule (not recorded which). Some clones in this sample may be carry-over from other donors' samples. The sample taken for sequencing was blood.

At the DNA level, the sequence is TGTGCCAGCAGCGCGACAGGAGGCGAGCAGTACTTC. It is translated as CASSATGGEQYF. The receptor chain draws on TRBV2 and TRBJ2-7; a weak D assignment points to TRBD1 (6 bases agree). Taken from cysteine to phenylalanine, the CDR3 has 12 residues. Only the CDR3 DNA is retained, 36 bases long and in frame from the first base. V gives up 6 bases and J gives up 6 bases, and the segment between their germline ends measures 12 bases. For CDR1 and CDR2, the germline V gene lists SNHLY and FYNNEI.